Below are 21 T cell receptor beta chains sequenced from a single sample in a study of shared clonotypes between healthy human individuals (dated by TCRdb to 2019 to 2021). The library was produced with the immunoSEQ multiplex PCR assay. As stored in TCRdb, this immuneACCESS dataset retains in-frame rearrangements with V and J assigned. A fraction of the clones does not appear; measured against another copy, unresolved V genes explain less than half of the discrepancy, and the remainder lacks a known reason. Across this sample there are millions of clones, with over 85% seen only once. The ten largest clones represent 0.35% to 0.45% of the sample. What was sequenced was naive CD4+ T cells from PBMCs. The sample's cell subset or site, from its label and the paper: CD45RA+ positively selected. Every receptor here comes from a man aged 18 to 29 in good health. Some clones in this sample may be carry-over from other donors' samples.

Here the CDR3 DNA reads TGTGCCAGCAGTTTACGGAGTTTGGACACCGACTCTGGGGCCAACGTCCTGACTTTC. Protein product: CASSLRSLDTDSGANVLTF. The chain couples TRBV27 to TRBJ2-6; weak D call: TRBD1 (5 bases). This CDR3 is built from 19 residues. V lost 2 bases to trimming and J lost 0 bases, with 17 bases between them. In germline, CDR1 is MNHEY, CDR2 SMNVEV (reference sequence).

V is TRBV7-9 and J is TRBJ2-3; D unresolved. The CDR3 has 12 residues. V gave up 1 base and J gave up 7 bases, with 6 bases separating them. The germline V gene has CDR1 SEHNR and CDR2 FQNEAQ (reference sequence). In DNA form, the CDR3 reads TGTGCCAGCAGCTTAGGAATTTATACGCAGTATTTT. Translation gives CASSLGIYTQYF. The full variable domain, completed using reference TRBV7-9 and TRBJ2-3, is DTGVSQNPRHKITKRGQNVTFRCDPISEHNRLYWYRQTLGQGPEFLTYFQNEAQLEKSRLLSDRFSAERPKGSFSTLEIQRTEQGDSAMYLCASSLGIYTQYFGPGTRLTVL.

This chain links TRBV15 with TRBJ1-4; D gene uncertain. This CDR3 comprises 14 residues. CDR1 LNHNV and CDR2 YYDKDF come from the germline V gene (reference sequence). Deletions cut 1 base from V and 5 bases from J, with 8 bases between. The CDR3 loop reads CATSRGGPNEKLFF. The DNA for the CDR3 is TGTGCCACCAGCAGAGGCGGGCCCAATGAAAAACTGTTTTTT.

J is TRBJ2-7 and V is TRBV5-4, with D maybe TRBD2 (5 bases). The ends were cut back, 4 bases at V and 2 bases at J, with 13 bases in the middle. Per germline, CDR1 SGHNT and CDR2 YYREEE (reference sequence). The CDR3 loop spans 14 amino acids. The CDR3: CASSIGLSPYEQYF. CDR3 DNA sequence: TGTGCCAGCAGCATAGGACTGTCTCCCTACGAGCAGTACTTC. The full variable domain, with the rest looked up from reference TRBV5-4 and TRBJ2-7, is ETGVTQSPTHLIKTRGQQVTLRCSSQSGHNTVSWYQQALGQGPQFIFQYYREEENGRGNFPPRFSGLQFPNYSSELNVNALELDDSALYLCASSIGLSPYEQYFGPGTRLTVT.

This rearrangement joins TRBV6-1 to TRBJ2-7, with 10 bases that match TRBD1. The V segment lost 6 bases and the J segment 1 base; nucleotides outside the gene matches: 6. CDR1 MNHNS and CDR2 SASEGT come from the germline V gene. This CDR3 is 15 amino acids long. The CDR3 DNA is TGTGCCAGCAGAGATCCGGGACAGGGGTCCTACGAGCAGTACTTC. This sequence encodes CASRDPGQGSYEQYF.

This chain links TRBV28 with TRBJ2-3, with D unresolved. The CDR3 is 15 residues long. The V gene lost 4 bases and the J gene lost 2 bases, with 13 bases spanning the gap. Germline CDR1 MDHEN, CDR2 SYDVKM. The CDR3 protein is CASSYDRLNTDTQYF. In DNA form, the CDR3 reads TGTGCCAGCAGTTATGATCGGCTTAACACAGATACGCAGTATTTT.

The chain has TRBV6-1 and TRBJ2-7; a weak D match, TRBD2 (6 bases). V dropped 4 bases and J dropped 5 bases, with 12 bases sitting between them. Germline values: CDR1 MNHNS, CDR2 SASEGT. There are 13 residues in the CDR3. CDR3 sequence: CASSAAGGHEQYF. The CDR3 region has the DNA TGTGCCAGCAGTGCGGCCGGAGGGCACGAGCAGTACTTC.

The chain uses TRBV30 and TRBJ1-1; no clear D gene. The CDR3 runs to 13 residues. CDR1 and CDR2 (germline): GTSNPN, SVGIG (reference sequence). Trimming cost V 2 bases and J 4 bases, with 11 bases left between them. In nucleotides, the CDR3 is TGTGCCTGGAGTCCTTGGCCCGCCACTGAAGCTTTCTTT. Translation gives CAWSPWPATEAFF.

The J gene is TRBJ2-7, the V gene TRBV5-1; perhaps TRBD1 as D (6 bases). CDR1 and CDR2 from the germline V gene are SGHRS and YFSETQ. The CDR3 loop spans 15 amino acids. Trimming stripped 4 bases from V and 0 bases from J, with 14 bases between. CDR3 sequence (DNA): TGCGCCAGCAGCGGAACGACAGGCTACTCCTACGAGCAGTACTTC. Translating gives CASSGTTGYSYEQYF.

About this clone itself: The identical CDR3 is also encoded by other nucleotide sequences in the sample. The chain couples TRBV5-1 to TRBJ2-3; D not resolved. From germline, CDR1 is SGHRS and CDR2 YFSETQ. V was cut by 3 bases and J by 2 bases, with 7 bases left in between. The CDR3 spans 13 residues. The CDR3 DNA sequence: TGCGCCAGCAGCTCGGGCGACACAGATACGCAGTATTTT. It codes for CASSSGDTDTQYF.

This chain joins TRBV30 and TRBJ2-5; D may be TRBD1 or TRBD2 (5 bases each). The CDR3 runs to 13 residues. The V end was cut by 4 bases, the J end by 5 bases, with 14 bases between. Germline CDR1 and CDR2: GTSNPN and SVGIG (reference sequence). The CDR3 DNA reads as TGTGCCTGGAAGGGACGGGCCGGGGAGACCCAGTACTTC. Its protein is CAWKGRAGETQYF.

The J gene is TRBJ1-1, the V gene TRBV5-1, with D possibly TRBD1 on 5 matching bases. The CDR3 runs 16 residues. V shed 0 bases and J shed 4 bases, with 16 bases lying between them. From germline, CDR1 is SGHRS and CDR2 YFSETQ. This CDR3 reads CASSLVVPGQGTEAFF. The DNA of the CDR3 is TGCGCCAGCAGCTTGGTAGTTCCGGGGCAGGGCACTGAAGCTTTCTTT.

V gene TRBV6-1 combines with J gene TRBJ2-1, with a weak D call TRBD2 (6 bases). The CDR3 is made up of 14 amino acids. With 2 bases removed from V and 4 bases from J, the gap between germline ends came to 9 bases. CDR1 and CDR2 from the germline V gene are MNHNS and SASEGT. As DNA, the CDR3 is TGTGCCAGCAGTGAAATGGGGGGATACAATGAGCAGTTCTTC. Translated, it gives CASSEMGGYNEQFF.

A single count supports this clone. Distinct nucleotide sequences in the sample also encode this CDR3. The chain carries TRBV7-3 and TRBJ2-7; TRBD2 aligns across 7 bases. Unmatched junction bases numbered 1, after V lost 2 bases and J lost 3 bases. The CDR3 consists of 13 residues. Germline CDR1 SGHTA, CDR2 FQGTGA. The CDR3 nucleotides read TGTGCCAGCAGCTTAGGGACTAACTACGAGCAGTACTTC. Residues: CASSLGTNYEQYF. Full variable domain (outside the CDR3, taken from reference TRBV7-3 and TRBJ2-7): GAGVSQTPSNKVTEKGKYVELRCDPISGHTALYWYRQSLGQGPEFLIYFQGTGAADDSGLPNDRFFAVRPEGSVSTLKIQRTERGDSAVYLCASSLGTNYEQYFGPGTRLTVT.

The genes are TRBV7-3 and TRBJ2-3; weak D call: TRBD2 (6 bases). Trimming stripped 5 bases from V and 0 bases from J, with 12 bases between. The length of the CDR3 is 15 residues. Germline CDR1 reads SGHTA; CDR2 reads FQGTGA. CDR3 protein: CASSPLASSTDTQYF. CDR3 nucleotides: TGTGCCAGCAGCCCTCTAGCGTCTAGCACAGATACGCAGTATTTT. The full variable domain, in which reference TRBV7-3 and TRBJ2-3 provide the parts outside the CDR3, is GAGVSQTPSNKVTEKGKYVELRCDPISGHTALYWYRQSLGQGPEFLIYFQGTGAADDSGLPNDRFFAVRPEGSVSTLKIQRTERGDSAVYLCASSPLASSTDTQYFGPGTRLTVL.

This clone was seen only once. V usage is TRBV4-1 and J usage is TRBJ1-2; weak D call: TRBD1 (6 bases). Germline V CDR1 and CDR2: MGHRA, YSYEKL. This CDR3 has 16 residues. Between the trimmed V and J ends, which lost 0 bases and 8 bases, there was a span of 19 bases. The CDR3 DNA sequence: TGCGCCAGCAGCCAAGATCGGGGGGGCGCATCTTTAGGCTACACCTTC. Its translation is CASSQDRGGASLGYTF.

The chain is built from TRBV2 and TRBJ2-2; D uncertain. The CDR3 loop spans 14 amino acids. V was trimmed by 11 bases and J by 4 bases, leaving 17 bases between them. Germline assignment: CDR1 SNHLY and CDR2 FYNNEI. The chain's CDR3 is CAASPTAFTGELFF. The CDR3 DNA reads as TGTGCCGCCTCGCCAACCGCGTTCACCGGGGAGCTGTTTTTT.

The rearrangement uses TRBV5-1 and TRBJ1-1; unclear D gene. The CDR3 contains 14 residues. The germline V and J ends were trimmed by 4 bases and 5 bases, with 15 bases remaining between them. Germline V gene lookup returns CDR1 SGHRS and CDR2 YFSETQ. Here the CDR3 reads CASSLTPEWTEAFF. In nucleotides, the CDR3 is TGCGCCAGCAGCCTTACGCCCGAATGGACTGAAGCTTTCTTT.

The rearrangement uses TRBV28 and TRBJ2-2; possible D gene TRBD2, 5 bases. Germline lookup yields CDR1 MDHEN and CDR2 SYDVKM. Trimming removed 2 bases at V and 0 bases at J, with 7 bases between. This CDR3 comprises 15 residues. The CDR3 nucleotides read TGTGCCAGCAGTTTAAAGCGGTCGAACACCGGGGAGCTGTTTTTT. It is translated as CASSLKRSNTGELFF.

The chain has TRBV27 and TRBJ2-7, with D possibly TRBD1 on 5 matching bases. Trimming left V 6 bases short and J 0 bases short, with 12 bases between. CDR3 length equals 14 residues. Looked up from germline, CDR1 is MNHEY and CDR2 is SMNVEV (reference sequence). The CDR3 coding sequence is TGTGCCAGCAGCGACGACAGAAGCTCCTACGAGCAGTACTTC. Protein: CASSDDRSSYEQYF.

The chain links TRBV27 to TRBJ2-3; D call uncertain. Trimming shortened V by 7 bases and J by 2 bases, and 16 bases separated the two germline ends. The CDR3 is 15 residues long. Looked up from germline, CDR1 is MNHEY and CDR2 is SMNVEV (reference sequence). DNA for the CDR3: TGTGCCAGCATCGAACGGCAACGACTCACAGATACGCAGTATTTT. Translating it yields CASIERQRLTDTQYF.